This T cell receptor beta chain was obtained from a study of T-cell reconstitution after alpha-beta-depleted transplantation in children. Unique molecular identifiers tagged the TCRbeta library. One entry per CDR3 protein, called by TCRdb with MiXCR from the PCR reads. The sample contains fewer than 550,000 distinct CDR3 sequences, 9.5% to 12% of which appear only once. V lost 5 bases, J lost 1 base, and 10 bases stayed unmatched. This CDR3 has 19 amino acids. Germline V lookup: CDR1 SGHAT, CDR2 FQNNGV. Regarding this clonotype: Its target is not known.

Overall study results and limits: Some patients' high day-60 TCRbeta diversity was attributed to recipient cells surviving conditioning. When one year had passed after transplant, most T-cell counts and diversity came from newly produced T cells. The origin of alpha-beta T cells about two months after transplant was reportedly several hundred expanded graft clones.

Here the sequenced sample was PBMCs, mostly from graft donor cells, taken 180 days after TCRalphabeta/CD19-depleted stem cell transplant. The source is a female patient between 2 and 15 years old who had a stem cell transplant for aplastic anemia, so the T cells may come from the graft donor. V gene TRBV11-2 combines with J gene TRBJ2-3; TRBD2 aligns across 15 bases. CDR3 loop: CASSAGTSGRRRGTDTQYF. In DNA form, the CDR3 reads TGTGCCAGCAGCGCCGGGACTAGCGGGAGGAGGAGGGGCACAGATACGCAGTATTTT.